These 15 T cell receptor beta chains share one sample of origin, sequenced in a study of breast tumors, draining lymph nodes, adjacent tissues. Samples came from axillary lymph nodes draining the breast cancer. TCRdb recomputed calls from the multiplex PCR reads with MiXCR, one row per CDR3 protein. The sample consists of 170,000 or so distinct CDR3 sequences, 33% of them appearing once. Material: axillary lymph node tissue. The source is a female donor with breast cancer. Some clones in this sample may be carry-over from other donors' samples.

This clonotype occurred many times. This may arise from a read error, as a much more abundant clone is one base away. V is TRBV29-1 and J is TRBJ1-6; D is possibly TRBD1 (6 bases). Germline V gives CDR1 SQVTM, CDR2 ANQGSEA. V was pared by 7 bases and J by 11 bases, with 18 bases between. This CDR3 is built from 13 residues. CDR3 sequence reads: CSAQGGDGPPLHF. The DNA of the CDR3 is TGCAGCGCACAAGGGGGGGACGGCCCACCCCTCCACTTT.

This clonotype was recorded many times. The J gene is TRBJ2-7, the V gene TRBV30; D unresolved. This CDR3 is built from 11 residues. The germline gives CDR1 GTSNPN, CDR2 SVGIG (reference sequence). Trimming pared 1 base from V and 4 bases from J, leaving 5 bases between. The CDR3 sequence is CAWSAQYEQYF. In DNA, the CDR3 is TGTGCCTGGAGTGCCCAATACGAGCAGTACTTC.

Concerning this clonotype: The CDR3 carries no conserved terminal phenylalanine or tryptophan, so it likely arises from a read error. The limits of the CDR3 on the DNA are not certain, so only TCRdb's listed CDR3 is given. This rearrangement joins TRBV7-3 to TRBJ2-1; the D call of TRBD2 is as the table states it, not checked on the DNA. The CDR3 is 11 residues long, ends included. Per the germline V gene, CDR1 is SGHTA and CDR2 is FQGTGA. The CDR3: CASSLESGLAG.

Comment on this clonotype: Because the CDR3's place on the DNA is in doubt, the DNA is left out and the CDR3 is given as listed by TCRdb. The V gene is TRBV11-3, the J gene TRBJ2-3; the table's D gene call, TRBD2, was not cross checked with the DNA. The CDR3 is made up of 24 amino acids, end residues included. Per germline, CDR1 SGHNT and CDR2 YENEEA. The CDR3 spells CASSFYICSARVGETSEYKDTQYF.

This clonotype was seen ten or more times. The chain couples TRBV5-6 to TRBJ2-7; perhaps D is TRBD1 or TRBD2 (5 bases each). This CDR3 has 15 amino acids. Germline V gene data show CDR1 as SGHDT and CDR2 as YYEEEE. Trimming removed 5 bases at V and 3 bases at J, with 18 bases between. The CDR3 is CASSGGPGLSYEQYF. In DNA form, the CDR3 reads TGTGCCAGCAGTGGGGGTCCGGGGCTCAGCTACGAGCAGTACTTC.

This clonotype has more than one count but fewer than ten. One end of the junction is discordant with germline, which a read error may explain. The CDR3, as DNA: TGTGCCAGCAGTCACTCGTGGGGTCTAACCTACGAGCAGTACTTC. It codes for CASSHSWGLTYEQYF. The V and J genes are TRBV6-5 and TRBJ2-7; no clear D. CDR3 size: 15 residues. In germline, CDR1 is MNHEY, CDR2 SVGAGI.

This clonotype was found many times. The CDR3 sequence: CASSIGQNQPQHF. The DNA of the CDR3 is TGTGCCAGTAGTATTGGGCAAAATCAGCCCCAGCATTTT. V usage is TRBV19 and J usage is TRBJ1-5; D is uncertain. Germline assignment: CDR1 LNHDA and CDR2 SQIVND (reference sequence). This CDR3 is 13 amino acids long. Trimming shortened V by 3 bases and J by 4 bases, and 7 bases separated the two germline ends.

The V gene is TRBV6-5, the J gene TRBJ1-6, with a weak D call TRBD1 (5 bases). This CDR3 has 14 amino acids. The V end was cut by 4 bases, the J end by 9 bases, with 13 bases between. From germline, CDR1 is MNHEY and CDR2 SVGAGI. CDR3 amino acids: CASSLDSGGSPLHF. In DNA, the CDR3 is TGTGCCAGCAGTTTAGACAGTGGAGGTTCACCCCTCCACTTT.

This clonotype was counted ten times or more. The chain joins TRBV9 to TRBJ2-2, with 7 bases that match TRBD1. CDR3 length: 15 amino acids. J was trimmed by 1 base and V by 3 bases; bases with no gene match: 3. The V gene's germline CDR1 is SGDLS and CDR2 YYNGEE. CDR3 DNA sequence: TGTGCCAGCAGCGGAGGGGGCCTGAACACCGGGGAGCTGTTTTTT. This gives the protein CASSGGGLNTGELFF.

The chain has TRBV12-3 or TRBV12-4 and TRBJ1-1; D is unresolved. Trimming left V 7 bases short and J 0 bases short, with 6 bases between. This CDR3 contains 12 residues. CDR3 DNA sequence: TGTGCCAGCAAGAGTATGAACACTGAAGCTTTCTTT. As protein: CASKSMNTEAFF.

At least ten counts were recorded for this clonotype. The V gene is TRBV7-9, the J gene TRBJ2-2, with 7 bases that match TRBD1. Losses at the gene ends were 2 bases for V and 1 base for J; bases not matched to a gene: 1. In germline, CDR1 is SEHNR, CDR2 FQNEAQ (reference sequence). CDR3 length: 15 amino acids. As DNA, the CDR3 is TGTGCCAGCAGCTTATACAGGGGGAACACCGGGGAGCTGTTTTTT. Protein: CASSLYRGNTGELFF.

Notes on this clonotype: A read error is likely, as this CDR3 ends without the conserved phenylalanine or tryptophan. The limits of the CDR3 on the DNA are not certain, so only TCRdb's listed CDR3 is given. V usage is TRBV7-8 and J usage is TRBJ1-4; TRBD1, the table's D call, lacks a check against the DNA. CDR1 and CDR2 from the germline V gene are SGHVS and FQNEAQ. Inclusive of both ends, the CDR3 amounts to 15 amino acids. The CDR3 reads CASRFDRRLMKNCSS.

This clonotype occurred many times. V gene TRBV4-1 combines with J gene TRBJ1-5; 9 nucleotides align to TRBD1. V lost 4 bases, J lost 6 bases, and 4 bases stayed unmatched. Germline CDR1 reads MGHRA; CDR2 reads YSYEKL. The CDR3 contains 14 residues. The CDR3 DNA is TGCGCCAGCAGCCTACAGGGGGCGAGTCAGCCCCAGCATTTT. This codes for CASSLQGASQPQHF.

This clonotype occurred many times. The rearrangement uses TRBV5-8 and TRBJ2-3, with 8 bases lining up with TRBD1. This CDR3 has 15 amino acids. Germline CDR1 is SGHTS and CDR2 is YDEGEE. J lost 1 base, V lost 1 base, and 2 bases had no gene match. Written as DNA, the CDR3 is TGTGCCAGCAGCTTGACAGGGGGGCGCACAGATACGCAGTATTTT. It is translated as CASSLTGGRTDTQYF.

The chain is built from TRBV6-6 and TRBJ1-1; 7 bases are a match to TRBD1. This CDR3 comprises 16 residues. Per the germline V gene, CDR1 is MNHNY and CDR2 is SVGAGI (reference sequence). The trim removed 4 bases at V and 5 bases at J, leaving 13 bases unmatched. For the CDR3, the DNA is TGTGCCAGCAGTTTCCTCCTCGACAGGGTAGGGACTGAAGCTTTCTTT. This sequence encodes CASSFLLDRVGTEAFF.